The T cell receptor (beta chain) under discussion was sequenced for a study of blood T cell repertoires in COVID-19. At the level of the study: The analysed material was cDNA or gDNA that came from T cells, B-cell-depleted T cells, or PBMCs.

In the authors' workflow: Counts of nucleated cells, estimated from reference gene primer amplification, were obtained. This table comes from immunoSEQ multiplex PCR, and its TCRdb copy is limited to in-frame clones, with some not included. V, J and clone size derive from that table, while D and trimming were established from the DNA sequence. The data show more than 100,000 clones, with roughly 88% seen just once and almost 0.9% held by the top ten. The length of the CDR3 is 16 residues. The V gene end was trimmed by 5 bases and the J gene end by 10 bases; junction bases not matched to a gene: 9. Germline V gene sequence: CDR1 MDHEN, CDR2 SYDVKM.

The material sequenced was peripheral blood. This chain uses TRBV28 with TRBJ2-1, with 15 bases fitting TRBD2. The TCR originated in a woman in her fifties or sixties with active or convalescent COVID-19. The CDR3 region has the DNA TGTGCCAGCAGTCCAACGGGACTAGCGGGAGGAGGGGAGCAGTTCTTC. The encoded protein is CASSPTGLAGGGEQFF.